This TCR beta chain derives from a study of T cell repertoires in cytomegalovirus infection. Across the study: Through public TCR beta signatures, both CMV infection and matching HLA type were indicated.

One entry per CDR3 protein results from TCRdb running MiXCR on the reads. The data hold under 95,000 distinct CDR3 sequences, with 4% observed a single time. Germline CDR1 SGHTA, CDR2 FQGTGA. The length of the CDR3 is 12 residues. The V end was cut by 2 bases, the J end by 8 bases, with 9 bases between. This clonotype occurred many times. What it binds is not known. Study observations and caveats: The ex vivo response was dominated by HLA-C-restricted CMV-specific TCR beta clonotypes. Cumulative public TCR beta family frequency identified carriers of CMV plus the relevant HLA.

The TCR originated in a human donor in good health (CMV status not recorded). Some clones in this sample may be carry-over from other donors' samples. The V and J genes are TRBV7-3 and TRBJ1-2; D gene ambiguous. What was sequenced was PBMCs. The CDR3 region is CASSLSGKGYTF. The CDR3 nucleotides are TGTGCCAGCAGCTTATCGGGGAAAGGCTACACCTTC.